This TCR beta chain was sequenced for a study of CD8+CD57+ T cells in acquired aplastic anemia (dated by TCRdb to the late 2010s). Background for the entire study: On average, sorted CD4+ and CD8+ cells yielded 3.2 ug of extracted DNA, with a range of about 0.19 to 30 ug. CD8+CD57+ expansion was defined as a frequency above the mean frequency observed in healthy subjects. What the authors observed across the whole study: Approximately 27 CD8+ CDR3 sequences were found in both patients and controls but appeared to be highly expressed in patients and within the immunodominant clones of the patients. Between patients and healthy controls, no significant difference in CD8+ Simpson's diversity was found (P=0.060).

The patients picked for sequencing were ones in whom flow cytometry had shown an expansion of CD8+CD57+ cells. All patients had severe acquired aplastic anemia diagnosed by International Study of Aplastic Anemia and Agranulocytosis and Camitta criteria. Patients had received no therapy at the time of blood sampling. TCR repertoires of sorted CD4+ and CD8+ blood T cells from severe aplastic anemia patients and healthy subjects were deep-sequenced in the study. Patients were enrolled under clinicaltrials.gov protocols 00001620, 01623167, 00001397, 00071045, 00081523 and 00961064 in the USA. Ficoll-Paque density gradient centrifugation was used to isolate peripheral blood mononuclear cells. Before DNA extraction, CD4+ and CD8+ T cells were sorted by FACS or by magnetic beads. V sheds 6 bases and J sheds 6 bases, leaving 21 bases between their ends. The CDR3, cysteine through phenylalanine, is 15 amino acids long. Kept here is only the CDR3 DNA, which spans 45 bases and is read in frame from base 1. Based on the germline V gene (reference sequence), the CDR1 and CDR2 sequences are DFQATT and SNEGSKA.

Concerning this clonotype itself: Which antigen it targets is not known. No much larger clone exists at a distance of one base, and base qualities are not known.

Genomic DNA was used as template for profiling of TCR beta VDJ combinations and CDR3 sequences. TCR repertoire sequencing was run on an Illumina HiSeq 2000. In the paper's pipeline: Repertoires were assessed using TRBV/TRBJ rearrangement plots, CDR3 size and DJ length profiles, and Simpson's diversity index. The immunodominant clone was defined as the most abundant DNA sequence in deep sequencing data. CDR3 amino acid sequences were checked for sharing across subjects and were also compared against the VDJdb database and published repertoires. The raw public data were reprocessed by TCRdb itself: fastp quality trimming at Q25, MiXCR clonotype calling, in-frame beta chains only. Rows merge per CDR3 protein into single entries with the most common DNA and genes. The V and J calls reflect TCRdb's pipeline rather than the authors' work. This sample gives roughly 250,000 distinct CDR3 sequences in total; approximately 45% of them show up just once. The ten biggest clones cover 7% to 9.5% of the sample.

Recombination linked TRBV20-1 to TRBJ2-1; a tentative D call is TRBD2 (6 bases match). Material: sorted CD4+, CD8+, or CD8+CD57+ T cells (not recorded which) from PBMCs. The receptor was isolated from a human donor with aplastic anemia. The CDR3 has the sequence CSAWIGSGLFNEQFF. The DNA sequence follows: TGCAGTGCCTGGATAGGGAGCGGGCTGTTCAATGAGCAGTTCTTC.